Following are 9 T cell receptor beta chains from one sample sequenced in a study of T cell responses to AZD1222 COVID-19 vaccine. Sequencing used immunoSEQ multiplex PCR; TCRdb keeps in-frame clones, though not all of them. Among 180,000 or so clones, 90% to 95% were seen once, and the ten largest hold roughly 1%. The sample here was peripheral blood, taken 28 days after the second AZD1222 dose. The receptors were gathered from an adult who received the AZD1222 COVID-19 vaccine.

The genes are TRBV7-2 and TRBJ2-7; D is unresolved. Germline V lookup: CDR1 SGHTA, CDR2 FQGNSA. Trimming removed 3 bases from V and 5 bases from J, with 11 bases in between. This CDR3 is built from 13 residues. In DNA form, the CDR3 reads TGTGCCAGCAGCTTCCGGGTTGGCGACGAGCAGTACTTC. Translated: CASSFRVGDEQYF.

The CDR3 nucleotides read TGTGCCAGCAGCGTAGGTCAGCGGTCGTTTGAGCAGTTCTTC. It codes for CASSVGQRSFEQFF. The genes are TRBV7-3 and TRBJ2-1; a possible D gene is TRBD2 (5 bases). This CDR3 has 14 amino acids. The germline CDR1 and CDR2 sequences are SGHTA and FQGTGA. The V gene lost 5 bases and the J gene lost 9 bases, with 17 bases spanning the gap.

This chain joins TRBV5-6 and TRBJ1-4; 11 nucleotides match TRBD1. CDR3 length equals 14 residues. Germline lookup yields CDR1 SGHDT and CDR2 YYEEEE. V lost 9 bases and J lost 6; bases outside the gene matches: 7. The CDR3 loop reads CATGQGAMDEKLFF. The CDR3 DNA is TGTGCCACCGGACAGGGGGCTATGGATGAAAAACTGTTTTTT.

The chain joins TRBV11-2 to TRBJ2-7; 7 bases agree with TRBD2. With V trimmed by 5 bases and J by 5 bases, 6 bases remained unmatched. The germline V gene encodes CDR1 SGHAT and CDR2 FQNNGV. This CDR3 has 13 residues. CDR3 region: CASSKGGVHEQYF. The DNA of the CDR3 is TGTGCCAGCAGCAAGGGAGGGGTTCACGAGCAGTACTTC.

The rearrangement links TRBV30 to TRBJ1-5; D unresolved. V was clipped by 4 bases and J by 7 bases, with 20 bases between them. This CDR3 is 15 amino acids long. CDR1 is GTSNPN, CDR2 SVGIG, per germline (reference sequence). CDR3 nucleotide sequence: TGTGCCTGGACGCGCGGAGGAATTGGTGAACAGCCCCAGCATTTT. This translates into CAWTRGGIGEQPQHF.

The CDR3 sequence is CASGGVPKNIQYF. The CDR3, as DNA: TGTGCCAGTGGGGGGGTCCCCAAAAACATTCAGTACTTC. V and J are TRBV19 and TRBJ2-4; 7 bases match TRBD2. Germline V CDR1 and CDR2: LNHDA, SQIVND (reference sequence). The CDR3 totals 13 residues. Germline trimming cut 8 bases from V and 2 bases from J; bases unmatched to any gene: 3.

This clone was picked up a small number of times. V and J are TRBV4-1 and TRBJ2-7; D perhaps matches TRBD2 (6 bases). In germline, CDR1 is MGHRA, CDR2 YSYEKL. V shed 4 bases and J shed 2 bases, with 18 bases lying between them. CDR3 size: 16 residues. The CDR3 is CASSRDPSGVTYEQYF. In DNA form, the CDR3 reads TGCGCCAGCAGCCGCGACCCTTCGGGGGTGACCTACGAGCAGTACTTC.

This CDR3 is CASSLISDNSPLHF. The CDR3, as DNA: TGTGCCAGCAGCTTAATCTCTGATAATTCACCCCTCCACTTT. V gene TRBV7-9 combines with J gene TRBJ1-6; D is undetermined. The CDR3 loop spans 14 amino acids. V shed 2 bases and J shed 5 bases, with 7 bases lying between them. Per the germline V gene, CDR1 is SEHNR and CDR2 is FQNEAQ (reference sequence).

This chain uses TRBV7-3 with TRBJ2-2; D remains unclear. Trimming took 4 bases from V and 5 from J, leaving 5 bases between them. The CDR3 is 12 residues long. Germline CDR1 reads SGHTA; CDR2 reads FQGTGA. CDR3 in DNA: TGTGCCAGCAGCTCCCAGACCGGGGAGCTGTTTTTT. Amino acid sequence: CASSSQTGELFF. The full variable domain, rest sourced from reference TRBV7-3 and TRBJ2-2, is GAGVSQTPSNKVTEKGKYVELRCDPISGHTALYWYRQSLGQGPEFLIYFQGTGAADDSGLPNDRFFAVRPEGSVSTLKIQRTERGDSAVYLCASSSQTGELFFGEGSRLTVL.